This TCR beta chain was profiled in a study of response to subunit inactivated influenza vaccine. General study findings and limits: Few new T cells, the authors suggested, are recruited by each seasonal influenza vaccination.

This clonotype has just a few counts. Its antigen is as yet unknown. The CDR3 loop spans 14 amino acids. Deletions cut 4 bases from V and 1 base from J, with 7 bases between. One entry per CDR3 protein results from TCRdb running MiXCR on the RT-PCR reads. The data contain 650,000 to 850,000 distinct CDR3 sequences, approximately 14% of them singletons. The material was PBMCs from blood, obtained around 14 days before vaccination. The rearrangement uses TRBV12-3 or TRBV12-4 and TRBJ2-2; D is unresolved. This sequence originates from a man aged 45 to 65 who received an inactivated influenza vaccine. The CDR3 here is CASSSPENTGELFF. The CDR3 DNA is TGTGCCAGCAGTTCTCCAGAGAACACCGGGGAGCTGTTTTTT.